This note documents a single T cell receptor (beta chain) sequence. The data are from a study of blood T cell repertoires in COVID-19. The repertoire was sequenced with immunoSEQ multiplex PCR; TCRdb's copy has only in-frame clones and lacks some. Of around 470,000 clones in the sample, less than 95% are singletons; the top ten hold approximately 0.65%. Germline assignment: CDR1 SEHNR and CDR2 FQNEAQ (reference sequence). The V end lost 3 bases, the J end lost 1 base, and 6 bases lay between the germline ends. The CDR3 contains 13 residues. The sequence was collected from a man aged 18 to 30 who had recovered from COVID-19. The source material was PBMCs or T cells enriched from blood (not recorded which). The rearrangement links TRBV7-9 to TRBJ1-2; D gene ambiguous. The CDR3 region has the DNA TGTGCCAGCAGCTTCGCAGATAACTATGGCTACACCTTC. It encodes CASSFADNYGYTF.